These T cell receptor beta chains were read from a single sample in a study of cytomegalovirus exposure and HLA in healthy donors. Data came from immunoSEQ multiplex PCR; TCRdb stores just in-frame clones and leaves some out. The sample is made up of around 55,000 clones, and the top ten hold roughly 8.8% of it. The sequenced sample consisted of PBMCs. These receptors all come from a man over 45 in good health and CMV-seropositive. The CDR3 runs from the conserved cysteine through the conserved F or W. Fields, in order: D gene, V gene, J gene, CDR3 protein, CDR3 DNA. A D gene is named only where the DNA matches it firmly.

TRBD2	TRBV4-3	TRBJ2-1	CASSQDQKGGRFF	TGCGCCAGCAGCCAAGATCAGAAGGGAGGGCGGTTCTTC
NA	TRBV29-1	TRBJ2-3	CSVEERDGETQYF	TGCAGCGTTGAAGAGCGGGACGGAGAGACGCAGTATTTT
NA	TRBV28	TRBJ2-7	CASSQNYEQYF	TGTGCCAGCAGTCAAAACTACGAGCAGTACTTC
TRBD1	TRBV18	TRBJ2-3	CASSPKTGGSTDTQYF	TGTGCCAGCTCACCAAAGACAGGGGGTAGCACAGATACGCAGTATTTT
NA	TRBV2	TRBJ1-4	CASSEQGGKKLFF	TGTGCCAGCAGTGAACAGGGTGGAAAAAAACTGTTTTTT
NA	TRBV7-2	TRBJ2-3	CASSLRGADTQYF	TGTGCCAGCAGCTTAAGAGGAGCAGATACGCAGTATTTT
TRBD1	TRBV4-2	TRBJ1-2	CASSRGQGMSGYTF	TGTGCCAGCAGCCGAGGACAGGGGATGAGCGGCTACACCTTC
NA	TRBV4-1	TRBJ1-6	CASSQGGGGPLYNSPLHF	TGCGCCAGCAGCCAAGGAGGCGGGGGACCCCTCTATAATTCACCCCTCCACTTT
NA	TRBV7-2	TRBJ1-6	CASSPSPPYNSPLHF	TGTGCCAGCAGCCCCTCCCCCCCCTATAATTCACCCCTCCACTTT
TRBD1	TRBV5-6	TRBJ2-5	CASSSPDRGPQETQYF	TGTGCCAGCAGCTCACCGGACAGGGGGCCACAAGAGACCCAGTACTTC
TRBD2	TRBV2	TRBJ2-1	CASSQRTSGVDEQFF	TGTGCCAGCAGCCAAAGGACTAGCGGGGTCGATGAGCAGTTCTTC
NA	TRBV11-2	TRBJ2-5	CASSLGSQETQYF	TGTGCCAGCAGCTTGGGCAGCCAAGAGACCCAGTACTTC
TRBD2	TRBV25-1	TRBJ2-1	CASSEWSSGGAENEQFF	TGTGCCAGCAGTGAATGGTCTAGCGGGGGGGCTGAGAATGAGCAGTTCTTC
NA	TRBV18	TRBJ2-1	CASSPGASVYEQFF	TGTGCCAGCTCACCAGGGGCTAGCGTGTATGAGCAGTTCTTC
NA	TRBV30	TRBJ2-7	CAWSPTGKGSYEQYF	TGTGCCTGGAGTCCTACAGGGAAAGGGTCCTACGAGCAGTACTTC
TRBD1	TRBV6-1	TRBJ1-1	CASIVRGVPEAFF	TGTGCCAGCATAGTCAGGGGGGTGCCTGAAGCTTTCTTT
TRBD1	TRBV19	TRBJ1-5	CASINIRDSGSNQPQHF	TGTGCCAGTATTAACATCCGGGACAGCGGTAGCAATCAGCCCCAGCATTTT
NA	TRBV5-1	TRBJ1-1	CASSLGGGWTEAFF	TGCGCCAGCAGCTTAGGGGGAGGGTGGACTGAAGCTTTCTTT
NA	TRBV19	TRBJ2-3	CASSWGPSTDTQYF	TGTGCCAGTAGTTGGGGGCCTAGCACAGATACGCAGTATTTT
NA	TRBV27	TRBJ2-2	CASSLWRGTGELFF	TGTGCCAGCAGTTTATGGAGGGGCACCGGGGAGCTGTTTTTT
TRBD2	TRBV11-2	TRBJ2-3	CASSSPTSISTDTQYF	TGTGCCAGCAGCTCCCCGACTAGCATTAGCACAGATACGCAGTATTTT
TRBD1	TRBV30	TRBJ1-2	CAWDQGGRYGYTF	TGTGCCTGGGATCAGGGGGGTCGGTATGGCTACACCTTC
TRBD1	TRBV2	TRBJ1-1	CASSQGARTEAFF	TGTGCCAGCAGCCAGGGGGCGCGCACTGAAGCTTTCTTT
NA	TRBV7-8	TRBJ2-3	CASSLVGLPAPYTQYF	TGTGCCAGCAGCTTAGTCGGACTCCCAGCCCCTTATACGCAGTATTTT
NA	TRBV5-1	TRBJ2-7	CASSTQGRGEQYF	TGCGCCAGCAGCACACAGGGCCGCGGCGAGCAGTACTTC
NA	TRBV19	TRBJ1-2	CASSPSVYFVTGYGYTF	TGTGCCAGTAGTCCCAGCGTGTATTTTGTCACGGGGTATGGCTACACCTTC
TRBD2	TRBV4-3	TRBJ2-1	CASSQVGLAGGSSYNEQFF	TGCGCCAGCAGCCAAGTGGGACTAGCGGGGGGGAGCTCCTACAATGAGCAGTTCTTC
TRBD1	TRBV27	TRBJ2-7	CASRRDRVSYEQYF	TGTGCCAGCAGACGGGACAGGGTGTCCTACGAGCAGTACTTC
NA	TRBV10-2	TRBJ1-2	CASGAGGLSYGYTF	TGCGCCAGCGGGGCGGGGGGGCTCTCCTATGGCTACACCTTC
TRBD2	TRBV4-1	TRBJ2-1	CASSQDGTNLLNEQFF	TGCGCCAGCAGCCAAGACGGGACTAATCTTTTGAATGAGCAGTTCTTC
NA	TRBV28	TRBJ2-6	CASSLQGASGANVLTF	TGTGCCAGCAGTCTTCAGGGCGCCTCTGGGGCCAACGTCCTGACTTTC
NA	TRBV18	TRBJ2-2	CASSPPRQVNGELFF	TGTGCCAGCTCACCACCCAGACAGGTGAACGGGGAGCTGTTTTTT
NA	TRBV27	TRBJ1-6	CASSLRDISPLHF	TGTGCCAGCAGTTTAAGGGACATATCACCCCTCCACTTT
TRBD2	TRBV18	TRBJ2-7	CASSPLPASGSRMDPYEQYF	TGTGCCAGCTCACCACTTCCGGCTAGCGGGAGCAGGATGGACCCCTACGAGCAGTACTTC
TRBD1	TRBV6-4	TRBJ1-1	CASSPGQRVAEAFF	TGTGCCAGCAGTCCGGGACAGAGGGTCGCTGAAGCTTTCTTT
TRBD1	TRBV4-1	TRBJ1-5	CASSQDQGVNQHQHF	TGCGCCAGCAGCCAAGACCAGGGGGTTAATCAGCACCAGCATTTT
NA	TRBV28	TRBJ1-2	CASSSEGPDGRYGYTF	TGTGCCAGCAGCTCCGAAGGGCCCGACGGGAGGTATGGCTACACCTTC
TRBD1	TRBV7-2	TRBJ2-1	CASSLGQLTNEQFF	TGTGCCAGCAGCTTGGGACAGCTTACCAATGAGCAGTTCTTC
NA	TRBV6-5	TRBJ2-1	CASSPPGGGYNEQFF	TGTGCCAGCAGCCCCCCGGGGGGCGGCTACAATGAGCAGTTCTTC
TRBD1	TRBV29-1	TRBJ1-2	CSALPQGGNYGYTF	TGCAGCGCCCTTCCCCAGGGGGGAAACTATGGCTACACCTTC
NA	TRBV30	TRBJ1-5	CAWSVRSGINQPQHF	TGTGCCTGGAGTGTCAGGTCCGGAATCAATCAGCCCCAGCATTTT
TRBD2	TRBV6-5	TRBJ2-5	CASTRLAGGRETQYF	TGTGCCAGCACTAGACTAGCGGGGGGGAGGGAGACCCAGTACTTC
TRBD1	TRBV9	TRBJ2-4	CASSTLDRAAKNIQSF	TGTGCCAGCAGCACGTTGGACAGGGCGGCCAAAAACATTCAGTCCTTC
NA	TRBV29-1	TRBJ2-1	CSVGGTPKQFF	TGCAGCGTTGGAGGCACCCCAAAGCAGTTCTTC
NA	TRBV13	TRBJ1-2	CASRSMDSNYGYTF	TGTGCCAGCAGATCCATGGACAGTAACTATGGCTACACCTTC
NA	TRBV19	TRBJ1-5	CASTPTQGWQPQHF	TGTGCCAGTACACCCACACAGGGCTGGCAGCCCCAGCATTTT
NA	TRBV18	TRBJ2-7	CASAEQGTRSSYEQYF	TGTGCCAGCGCGGAACAGGGGACTAGGAGCTCCTACGAGCAGTACTTC
NA	TRBV10-3	TRBJ2-7	CAITPNGNEQYF	TGTGCCATCACCCCTAACGGGAACGAGCAGTACTTC
TRBD1	TRBV29-1	TRBJ1-1	CSGQGAGTEAFF	TGCAGCGGACAGGGGGCAGGTACTGAAGCTTTCTTT
TRBD1	TRBV29-1	TRBJ2-3	CSAARLTGVTDTQYF	TGCAGCGCCGCACGGTTGACAGGGGTCACAGATACGCAGTATTTT
NA	TRBV27	TRBJ2-7	CASSFGQDTYEQYF	TGTGCCAGCAGTTTCGGGCAGGACACCTACGAGCAGTACTTC
TRBD1	TRBV6-5	TRBJ1-1	CASRGDSENTEAFF	TGTGCCAGCAGGGGGGACAGCGAGAACACTGAAGCTTTCTTT
NA	TRBV29-1	TRBJ1-4	CSVEAVLGTHEKLFF	TGCAGCGTTGAAGCAGTACTCGGGACACACGAAAAACTGTTTTTT
TRBD1	TRBV19	TRBJ2-7	CASSMDRLQEQYF	TGTGCCAGTAGTATGGACAGGTTGCAAGAGCAGTACTTC
TRBD1	TRBV7-2	TRBJ2-2	CASSLYRGTGGELFF	TGTGCCAGCAGCTTATACAGGGGGACGGGCGGGGAGCTGTTTTTT
NA	TRBV9	TRBJ2-3	CASSVQGGRDTQYF	TGTGCCAGCAGCGTCCAGGGGGGCAGAGATACGCAGTATTTT
TRBD2	TRBV13	TRBJ2-3	CASSLRTSGSTDTQYF	TGTGCCAGCAGCCTAAGGACTAGCGGGAGTACAGATACGCAGTATTTT
TRBD2	TRBV30	TRBJ2-4	CAWRALAGNIQYF	TGTGCCTGGAGGGCTCTAGCGGGGAACATTCAGTACTTC
TRBD1	TRBV6-5	TRBJ2-1	CASSLRTGGNNEQFF	TGTGCCAGCAGCCTCCGGACAGGGGGCAACAATGAGCAGTTCTTC